This T cell receptor (beta chain) was recovered during a study of STAT5B mutations in CD4+ large granular lymphocyte leukemia. Generated by immunoSEQ multiplex PCR, the TCRdb table keeps only in-frame clones and is missing some. The table lists roughly 41,000 clones, about 80% of them singletons. Germline V gene sequence: CDR1 SGHAT, CDR2 FQNNGV. The V and J ends lost 5 bases and 8 bases, in that order; junction bases with no gene match: 8. This CDR3 contains 13 residues. This chain uses TRBV11-2 with TRBJ1-2, with 7 nucleotides matching TRBD1. The clonotype comes from a human donor in good health. Sequencing was done on a sample of CD4+ T cells from blood buffy coats. As DNA, the CDR3 is TGTGCCAGCAGCACACAGGGGACCTACGGCTACACCTTC. It is translated as CASSTQGTYGYTF.